One and the same sample provided the 27 T cell receptor beta chains below, sequenced in a study of T cells after yellow fever vaccination. TCRdb called the 5' RACE reads again in MiXCR, with one record for every CDR3 protein. This table holds 150,000 to 200,000 distinct CDR3 sequences, approximately 10% found once. Sequencing was performed on CD8+ T cells sorted from PBMCs, taken 15 days after the yellow fever booster vaccination. The receptors originated from a man between 18 and 35 years old who received the YFV17D yellow fever vaccine.

V usage is TRBV10-3 and J usage is TRBJ2-5, with 8 bases aligning to TRBD2. The V gene's germline CDR1 is ENHRY and CDR2 SYGVKD. This CDR3 has 16 residues. V lost 5 bases and J lost 2; bases outside the gene matches: 10. The DNA of the CDR3 is TGTGCCATCAGTACCGCCGGGACTAGAGTGCAAGAGACCCAGTACTTC. It translates to CAISTAGTRVQETQYF.

The V and J genes are TRBV7-6 and TRBJ2-7, with a tentative D call TRBD2 (7 bases). This CDR3 region has 14 residues. Germline CDR1 is SGHVS and CDR2 is FNYEAQ. Trimming left V 1 base short and J 6 bases short, with 13 bases between. The DNA for the CDR3 is TGTGCCAGCAGCTTAGGCGGGGGCTCGGGCGAGCAGTACTTC. As protein: CASSLGGGSGEQYF.

This clonotype was seen a handful of times. The genes are TRBV9 and TRBJ1-3; the D gene is possibly TRBD1 (5 bases). V was shortened by 2 bases and J by 7 bases, with 16 bases between the two germline ends. This CDR3 region has 15 residues. Germline CDR1 SGDLS, CDR2 YYNGEE. The CDR3 spells CASSVGGGLWNTIYF. The CDR3 region has the DNA TGTGCCAGCAGCGTCGGGGGGGGGTTGTGGAACACCATATATTTT.

This clonotype was picked up many times. The chain employs TRBV4-3 and TRBJ2-3; D is unclear. The ends were cut back, 0 bases at V and 5 bases at J, with 6 bases in the middle. The CDR3 has 13 amino acids. CDR1 is LGHNA, CDR2 YSLEER, per germline. This CDR3 is CASSQDTVDTQYF. As DNA, the CDR3 is TGCGCCAGCAGCCAAGACACGGTAGATACGCAGTATTTT.

This clonotype has ten or more counts. The V call is TRBV12-3 or TRBV12-4, the J call TRBJ2-3, with a possible D match to TRBD2 (6 bases). The germline V and J ends were trimmed by 3 bases and 6 bases, with 13 bases remaining between them. The CDR3 extends over 14 amino acids. CDR3 residues: CASSLGGVGDTQYF. Written as DNA, the CDR3 is TGTGCCAGCAGTTTGGGCGGGGTAGGGGATACGCAGTATTTT.

The V gene is TRBV6-2 or TRBV6-3, the J gene TRBJ2-7; perhaps TRBD2 as D (5 bases). The CDR3 totals 13 residues. Germline CDR1 MNHEY, CDR2 SVGEGT. Trimming cost V 6 bases and J 2 bases, with 11 bases left between them. CDR3 DNA sequence: TGTGCCAGCAGCTACGGACTGGCCTACGAGCAGTACTTC. It translates to CASSYGLAYEQYF.

The V and J genes are TRBV27 and TRBJ1-1; possibly TRBD1 for D (5 bases). Germline V gene lookup returns CDR1 MNHEY and CDR2 SMNVEV (reference sequence). V was clipped by 4 bases and J by 11 bases, with 20 bases between them. This CDR3 comprises 14 residues. The CDR3 sequence is CASSYGTGAVGAFF. CDR3 DNA sequence: TGTGCCAGCAGTTACGGGACCGGGGCGGTCGGCGCTTTCTTT.

This clonotype was detected many times. This sequence joins TRBV4-1 and TRBJ2-3, with TRBD2 as a possible D gene (5 bases). CDR1 is MGHRA and CDR2 is YSYEKL in the germline V gene. Trimming left V 3 bases short and J 0 bases short, with 19 bases between. The CDR3 runs to 18 residues. CDR3 amino acids: CASSHPPTFRTSTDTQYF. CDR3 DNA sequence: TGCGCCAGCAGCCATCCCCCGACGTTTAGGACTAGCACAGATACGCAGTATTTT.

The gene calls are TRBV29-1 and TRBJ2-3, with D possibly TRBD2 on 6 matching bases. Trimming left V 1 base short and J 2 bases short, with 10 bases between. The CDR3 is 14 amino acids. Germline CDR1 is SQVTM and CDR2 is ANQGSEA. The CDR3 spells CSVEGGVLTDTQYF. For the CDR3, the DNA is TGCAGCGTTGAAGGGGGGGTCCTCACAGATACGCAGTATTTT.

This clonotype was observed at least ten times. The CDR3 reads CASSPRDRLHYEQYF. The CDR3 DNA sequence: TGTGCCAGCAGCCCCCGAGACAGGCTCCACTACGAGCAGTACTTC. The chain combines TRBV9 with TRBJ2-7; TRBD1 is a possible D gene (6 bases). Deletions cut 4 bases from V and 3 bases from J, with 17 bases between. The CDR3 sequence is 15 residues long. CDR1 and CDR2 from the germline V gene are SGDLS and YYNGEE.

This clonotype was detected a few times. V gene TRBV7-9 combines with J gene TRBJ2-1; TRBD1 might be the D (6 bases). This CDR3 is 15 amino acids long. CDR1 and CDR2 from the germline V gene are SEHNR and FQNEAQ (reference sequence). V was trimmed by 5 bases and J by 2 bases, leaving 13 bases between them. CDR3 DNA sequence: TGTGCCAGCAGCGCCAGGGGTTCCCCCTACAATGAGCAGTTCTTC. Its translation: CASSARGSPYNEQFF. Full variable domain (remainder filled in from reference TRBV7-9 and TRBJ2-1): DTGVSQNPRHKITKRGQNVTFRCDPISEHNRLYWYRQTLGQGPEFLTYFQNEAQLEKSRLLSDRFSAERPKGSFSTLEIQRTEQGDSAMYLCASSARGSPYNEQFFGPGTRLTVL.

This clonotype has a handful of counts. The chain links TRBV11-2 to TRBJ2-6, with D tentatively TRBD1 or TRBD2 (6 bases each). Trimming cost V 6 bases and J 0 bases, with 15 bases left between them. Germline loops: CDR1 SGHAT, CDR2 FQNNGV. This CDR3 has 17 residues. CDR3 region: CASRGGDSSSGANVLTF. DNA of the CDR3: TGTGCCAGCAGGGGGGGCGATTCCTCCTCTGGGGCCAACGTCCTGACTTTC.

This clonotype showed up just a few times. The chain is built from TRBV7-9 and TRBJ1-4; D unresolved. V lost 6 bases and J 6 bases, leaving 17 bases between the germline ends. This CDR3 spans 15 amino acids. Germline CDR1 is SEHNR and CDR2 is FQNEAQ (reference sequence). CDR3 amino acids: CASRTPGRGDEKLFF. The CDR3 DNA reads TGTGCCAGCAGGACCCCTGGCAGAGGCGATGAAAAACTGTTTTTT.

The rearrangement joins TRBV7-9 to TRBJ2-6; weak D call: TRBD1 (5 bases). This CDR3 is 15 amino acids long. Germline CDR1 is SEHNR and CDR2 is FQNEAQ (reference sequence). Trimming took 8 bases from V and 2 from J, leaving 13 bases between them. The CDR3 loop is CASGQGGTGANVLTF. The CDR3 bases are TGTGCCAGCGGCCAGGGTGGAACTGGGGCCAACGTCCTGACTTTC.

As for this clonotype: A read error is likely, as this CDR3 ends without the conserved phenylalanine or tryptophan. V is TRBV20-1 and J is TRBJ2-1; either TRBD1 or TRBD2 may supply D (5 bases each). The germline V and J ends were trimmed by 0 bases and 4 bases, with 19 bases remaining between them. The germline CDR1 and CDR2 sequences are DFQATT and SNEGSKA (reference sequence). The CDR3 loop spans 17 amino acids. DNA for the CDR3: TGCAGTGCTAGAGATCTCCAGGGACCCCTGGTTTACAATGAGCAGTTCTTA. Encoded protein: CSARDLQGPLVYNEQFL.

This clonotype was observed at least ten times. The genes are TRBV7-8 and TRBJ2-2, with D perhaps matching TRBD1 (6 bases). V dropped 5 bases and J dropped 0 bases, with 10 bases sitting between them. Germline loops: CDR1 SGHVS, CDR2 FQNEAQ. This CDR3 is built from 15 residues. The CDR3 reads CASSPGQSNTGELFF. CDR3 DNA sequence: TGTGCCAGCAGCCCCGGACAGTCGAACACCGGGGAGCTGTTTTTT.

This chain joins TRBV29-1 and TRBJ1-2; possibly TRBD1 for D (6 bases). The V and J ends lost 3 bases and 7 bases respectively, with 12 bases between them. CDR3 length: 12 amino acids. Germline lookup yields CDR1 SQVTM and CDR2 ANQGSEA. The CDR3 region is CSVETGSGGYTF. The CDR3 bases are TGCAGCGTTGAGACAGGTTCAGGTGGCTACACCTTC.

This clonotype was seen more than once but under ten times. The V call is TRBV5-1, the J call TRBJ1-2; TRBD1 might be the D (5 bases). V was trimmed by 2 bases and J by 8 bases, leaving 13 bases between them. The CDR3 loop spans 13 amino acids. CDR1 and CDR2 (germline): SGHRS, YFSETQ. CDR3 in DNA: TGCGCCAGCAGCTTCGGACACCCGCGGGGCTACACCTTC. Its translation: CASSFGHPRGYTF.

This clonotype has a count of ten or more. This chain connects TRBV5-1 to TRBJ2-3; D is unclear. CDR1 is SGHRS, CDR2 YFSETQ, per germline. CDR3 length: 16 residues. V gave up 4 bases and J gave up 1 base, with 16 bases separating them. The CDR3 coding sequence is TGCGCCAGCAGCCGCGGACGCTGGCCCGGCACAGATACGCAGTATTTT. Translating it yields CASSRGRWPGTDTQYF. Based on the CDR3 plus reference TRBV5-1 and TRBJ2-3, the full variable domain is KAGVTQTPRYLIKTRGQQVTLSCSPISGHRSVSWYQQTPGQGLQFLFEYFSETQRNKGNFPGRFSGRQFSNSRSEMNVSTLELGDSALYLCASSRGRWPGTDTQYFGPGTRLTVL.

This clonotype appeared a few times. The rearrangement joins TRBV11-3 to TRBJ2-1; 8 bases line up with TRBD2. Germline trimming cut 5 bases from V and 13 bases from J; bases unmatched to any gene: 13. Germline V CDR1 and CDR2: SGHNT, YENEEA. The CDR3 is made up of 14 amino acids. DNA for the CDR3: TGTGCCAGCAGCCAGCTGGCTAGCGGGTCGCAACAGTTCTTC. Encoded protein: CASSQLASGSQQFF. Together with reference TRBV11-3 and TRBJ2-1, the CDR3 gives the full variable domain: EAGVVQSPRYKIIEKKQPVAFWCNPISGHNTLYWYLQNLGQGPELLIRYENEEAVDDSQLPKDRFSAERLKGVDSTLKIQPAELGDSAVYLCASSQLASGSQQFFGPGTRLTVL.

The table lists this clonotype with a few counts. The rearrangement uses TRBV7-9 and TRBJ1-1, with 9 bases identical to TRBD1. V trimming: 5 bases; J trimming: 1 base; junction bases outside the gene matches: 2. The CDR3 contains 14 residues. Germline V gene lookup returns CDR1 SEHNR and CDR2 FQNEAQ (reference sequence). CDR3 nucleotide sequence: TGTGCCAGCAGCCCGGGACAGGGGAACACTGAAGCTTTCTTT. Encoded protein: CASSPGQGNTEAFF.

This clonotype has a handful of counts. The chain recombines TRBV4-3 with TRBJ1-4; D remains unclear. The V gene's germline CDR1 is LGHNA and CDR2 YSLEER. The V gene lost 8 bases and the J gene lost 0 bases, with 19 bases spanning the gap. There are 17 residues in the CDR3. The CDR3 loop is CASSLAPMTATNEKLFF. The CDR3 nucleotides are TGCGCCAGCTCCCTGGCCCCGATGACGGCAACTAATGAAAAACTGTTTTTT.

The table lists this clonotype with many counts. The chain links TRBV12-5 to TRBJ1-1; TRBD1 matches at 10 bases. Trimming removed 8 bases from V and 5 bases from J; junction bases left unmatched: 11. The CDR3 sequence is 15 residues long. The germline V gene has CDR1 LGHNT and CDR2 FRNRAP. The CDR3: CASRWTGGSRTEAFF. The CDR3 DNA follows: TGTGCTAGTCGGTGGACAGGGGGGTCAAGGACTGAAGCTTTCTTT.

The chain recombines TRBV7-9 with TRBJ2-7; D gene uncertain. Germline-derived CDR1 and CDR2 are SEHNR and FQNEAQ (reference sequence). The CDR3 length is 14 residues. V was clipped by 4 bases and J by 0 bases, with 10 bases between them. The DNA for the CDR3 is TGTGCCAGCAGCTCCACGATGCGCTCCTACGAGCAGTACTTC. Protein: CASSSTMRSYEQYF.

This clonotype has just a few counts. The chain combines TRBV7-8 with TRBJ2-4; 7 bases fit TRBD1. J gave up 6 bases and V 5 bases, and 10 bases lay outside the gene matches. CDR3 length: 15 residues. The germline V gene encodes CDR1 SGHVS and CDR2 FQNEAQ. Written as DNA, the CDR3 is TGTGCCAGCAGCGTGGGATCGACAGGGTCAAACATTCAGTACTTC. It is translated as CASSVGSTGSNIQYF.

The CDR3 DNA is TGTGCCAGCAGTTACTCGAACCCAGGGGGAGGTGGAGAGCAGTTCTTC. Translated: CASSYSNPGGGGEQFF. This chain joins TRBV6-5 and TRBJ2-1; D may be TRBD1 (7 bases). The CDR3 runs to 16 residues. Trimming shortened V by 0 bases and J by 10 bases, and 19 bases separated the two germline ends. Germline V gives CDR1 MNHEY, CDR2 SVGAGI.

This clonotype appeared a few times. The chain recombines TRBV7-6 with TRBJ1-5; D is ambiguous. Germline CDR1 reads SGHVS; CDR2 reads FNYEAQ. The CDR3 runs to 14 residues. The V end was cut by 7 bases, the J end by 3 bases, with 13 bases between. The CDR3 bases are TGTGCCAGCACAGAAGGACTGTCCAATCAGCCCCAGCATTTT. Translating gives CASTEGLSNQPQHF.